This TCR beta chain was sequenced during a study of T cell responses to AZD1222 COVID-19 vaccine. Looked up from germline, CDR1 is GTSNPN and CDR2 is SVGIG (reference sequence). Between the trimmed V and J ends, which lost 0 bases and 7 bases, there was a span of 10 bases. There are 12 residues in the CDR3. Remarks on this clone: Its antigen is as yet unknown.

Assay used: immunoSEQ multiplex PCR; TCRdb lists only in-frame clones, some missing. The sample lists approximately 150,000 clones, 70% to 90% occurring once. Whole-study results and caveats: Only a handful of AZD1222 recipients were seropositive at baseline.

Sequenced here: peripheral blood, sampled 28 days after the second AZD1222 dose. The source of this sequence is an adult who received the AZD1222 COVID-19 vaccine. The chain has TRBV30 and TRBJ2-7; D possibly corresponds to TRBD2 (6 bases). This chain's CDR3 is CAWSVVGGEQYF. The CDR3 DNA follows: TGTGCCTGGAGTGTGGTTGGAGGGGAGCAGTACTTC.